This T cell receptor beta chain derives from a study of cytomegalovirus exposure and HLA in healthy donors. Study context: Unique TCR beta sequences numbering over 100 million came from around 180 million T cells in an earlier analysis.

Remarks on this clone: What it binds is unknown.

J gave up 2 bases and V 3 bases, and 4 bases lay outside the gene matches. CDR3 size: 13 residues. Germline lookup yields CDR1 SQVTM and CDR2 ANQGSEA. The PCR ran on 60 Vbeta and 13 Jbeta primers. Some clones are missing from TCRdb's copy, which holds only in-frame ones; the method was immunoSEQ multiplex PCR. Among about 180,000 clones, around 80% were seen once, and the ten largest hold about 1.3%. The donors (healthy individuals) were bone marrow donors. General study findings and limits: Presence/absence results assume similar sequencing depth per donor, which may not hold. Productive status was seen about 87% or about 30% of the time for most TCR beta V segments in an earlier analysis.

The V call is TRBV29-1, the J call TRBJ2-7; 7 nucleotides line up with TRBD1. Sequenced input: PBMCs. The clonotype comes from a girl between 5 and 17 years old in good health and CMV-seropositive. For the CDR3, the DNA is TGCAGCGTTGAGTGGGACAGACCCTACGAGCAGTACTTC. Residues: CSVEWDRPYEQYF.